The clone carrying this T cell receptor beta chain came up a few times. The source of the sample is a study of blood T cell repertoires in COVID-19. Overall study context: COVID-19 samples collected from the United States, Italy and Spain covered acute and convalescent phases.

Generated by immunoSEQ multiplex PCR, the TCRdb table keeps only in-frame clones and is missing some. The sample yields about 200,000 clones, around 80% seen once. The CDR3 consists of 13 residues. Germline CDR1 reads MDHEN; CDR2 reads SYDVKM. V was clipped by 2 bases and J by 5 bases, with 9 bases between them. The TCR was taken from a woman aged 55-69 years with COVID-19, enrolled during active disease. V usage is TRBV28 and J usage is TRBJ1-2, with D uncertain. Material for sequencing was peripheral blood. The CDR3 here is CASSLEGTYGYTF. The CDR3 DNA sequence: TGTGCCAGCAGTTTAGAGGGCACGTATGGCTACACCTTC.